The 25 T cell receptor beta chains below were found in one sample sequenced in a study of cytotoxic CD8 clonotypes in ibrutinib-treated CLL (dated by TCRdb to about 2021). Library method: the immunoSEQ multiplex PCR assay. Entries here come from immuneACCESS through TCRdb and include only in-frame sequences with V and J called. Some clones fail to appear in such tables; in the studies checked, an unresolved V gene covers under half of the shortfall, and the cause of the remainder is unknown. The sample table contains fewer than 25,000 clones; only one count was recorded for around 75% of them. The leading ten clones occupy 6% to 9% of the sample. The input for sequencing was PBMCs, taken before ibrutinib treatment. The receptor source for this set is a human donor with chronic lymphocytic leukemia.

The rearrangement joins TRBV7-3 to TRBJ2-7; D is undetermined. Trimming took 3 bases from V and 3 from J, leaving 15 bases between them. This CDR3 is 15 amino acids long. Per the germline V gene, CDR1 is SGHTA and CDR2 is FQGTGA. This CDR3 reads CASSFLGSPLYEQYF. CDR3 bases: TGTGCCAGCAGCTTCCTAGGATCCCCCCTCTACGAGCAGTACTTC.

The chain has TRBV5-1 and TRBJ1-4; the D gene is possibly TRBD1 (5 bases). CDR3 length: 15 residues. Germline values: CDR1 SGHRS, CDR2 YFSETQ. The V and J ends lost 2 bases and 3 bases respectively, with 11 bases between them. CDR3 coding DNA: TGCGCCAGCAGCTTAGCGGGACGTCCTAATGAAAAACTGTTTTTT. This sequence encodes CASSLAGRPNEKLFF.

This clone turned up a few times. The chain employs TRBV4-3 and TRBJ1-2; TRBD1 matches 9 bases. Germline V gene lookup returns CDR1 LGHNA and CDR2 YSLEER. V was clipped by 0 bases and J by 4 bases; unmatched bases: 6. This CDR3 has 16 amino acids. The CDR3 nucleotides read TGCGCCAGCAGCCAAGATCCACAGGGGGCGCCCTATGGCTACACCTTC. Residues: CASSQDPQGAPYGYTF.

This clone was observed a few times. Other nucleotide sequences in the sample specify the same CDR3. The CDR3 reads CASSRQGNTEAFF. CDR3 nucleotide sequence: TGTGCCAGCAGCAGACAGGGGAACACTGAAGCTTTCTTT. The chain combines TRBV7-2 with TRBJ1-1, with 7 bases aligning to TRBD1. The CDR3 is 13 amino acids. Germline CDR1 SGHTA, CDR2 FQGNSA. The V segment lost 5 bases and the J segment 1 base; nucleotides outside the gene matches: 1.

This chain links TRBV7-2 with TRBJ2-3, with a tentative D call TRBD2 (5 bases). The germline CDR1 and CDR2 sequences are SGHTA and FQGNSA. V lost 4 bases and J 10 bases, leaving 18 bases between the germline ends. CDR3 length: 14 amino acids. The CDR3 spells CASSSGSRSVSQYF. The CDR3 DNA sequence: TGTGCCAGCAGCTCGGGGTCCAGATCCGTCTCGCAGTATTTT.

This clone was recorded only once. This chain connects TRBV11-1 to TRBJ2-7; D may be TRBD2 (6 bases). V lost 5 bases, J lost 2 bases, and 19 bases lay in between. Germline CDR1 and CDR2: SGHAT and FQDESV (reference sequence). The CDR3 spans 16 residues. This chain's CDR3 is CASSHAGGIWAYEQYF. For the CDR3, the DNA is TGTGCCAGCAGCCACGCAGGAGGGATTTGGGCCTACGAGCAGTACTTC.

The gene calls are TRBV29-1 and TRBJ1-1, with 12 bases that match TRBD1. Trimming at V came to 6 bases and at J to 9 bases, leaving 2 bases not matched to a gene. This CDR3 has 11 amino acids. Germline V CDR1 and CDR2: SQVTM, ANQGSEA. The DNA for the CDR3 is TGCAGCGTCGGGACAGGGGGCCAAGCTTTCTTT. Translation: CSVGTGGQAFF.

This rearrangement joins TRBV29-1 to TRBJ1-6; D remains unclear. The CDR3 totals 14 residues. Germline V lookup: CDR1 SQVTM, CDR2 ANQGSEA. V shed 4 bases and J shed 5 bases, with 12 bases lying between them. CDR3 in DNA: TGCAGCGTTGGCCAAGGACCGGATAATTCACCCCTCCACTTT. As protein: CSVGQGPDNSPLHF.

This clone was picked up one time. The genes are TRBV5-6 and TRBJ1-2; TRBD1 matches 8 bases. CDR1 is SGHDT and CDR2 is YYEEEE in the germline V gene. V shed 1 base and J 8 bases; nucleotides not matched to a gene: 7. The CDR3 is 14 residues long. The CDR3 spells CASSLLLSGGGYTF. The CDR3 DNA is TGTGCCAGCAGCTTGTTATTGTCAGGGGGCGGCTACACCTTC.

The CDR3 DNA follows: TGTGCCAGCAGCGTAGACGGCAGGGAGCACGAGCAGTACTTC. Its translation is CASSVDGREHEQYF. The genes are TRBV9 and TRBJ2-7; D assignment may be TRBD1 or TRBD2 (5 bases each). The germline V gene has CDR1 SGDLS and CDR2 YYNGEE. This CDR3 has 14 amino acids. Trimming cost V 0 bases and J 5 bases, with 12 bases left between them.

The chain joins TRBV7-9 to TRBJ2-5; D is unresolved. The germline V gene encodes CDR1 SEHNR and CDR2 FQNEAQ (reference sequence). V lost 2 bases and J lost 5, with 12 bases in between. There are 14 residues in the CDR3. This CDR3 reads CASSLRLDGETQYF. CDR3 DNA: TGTGCCAGCAGCTTACGGTTGGACGGGGAGACCCAGTACTTC.

J is TRBJ1-1 and V is TRBV4-3; D might be TRBD1 (6 bases). Germline V gene data show CDR1 as LGHNA and CDR2 as YSLEER. The V and J ends lost 0 bases and 0 bases respectively, with 17 bases between them. The CDR3 has 18 amino acids. CDR3 nucleotides: TGCGCCAGCAGCCAAGACTTAGGGCCAGGGGTCCTGAACACTGAAGCTTTCTTT. This translates into CASSQDLGPGVLNTEAFF.

This clone was observed once. The J gene is TRBJ1-5, the V gene TRBV30, with a possible D match to TRBD1 (5 bases). Germline loops: CDR1 GTSNPN, CDR2 SVGIG (reference sequence). There are 17 residues in the CDR3. With 5 bases removed from V and 4 bases from J, the gap between germline ends came to 24 bases. CDR3 sequence: CAWSPYGDGIKNQPQHF. The CDR3 region has the DNA TGTGCCTGGTCCCCCTATGGGGACGGGATAAAAAATCAGCCCCAGCATTTT.

This chain joins TRBV7-6 and TRBJ2-7, with D maybe TRBD1 (6 bases). Trimming stripped 1 base from V and 4 bases from J, with 17 bases between. There are 16 residues in the CDR3. Germline assignment: CDR1 SGHVS and CDR2 FNYEAQ. CDR3 sequence: CASSLEGRGFEYEQYF. For the CDR3, the DNA is TGTGCCAGCAGCTTAGAAGGCAGGGGATTTGAGTACGAGCAGTACTTC.

This chain joins TRBV2 and TRBJ2-3; TRBD2 matches 8 bases. This CDR3 contains 15 residues. J lost 4 bases, V lost 3 bases, and 6 bases had no gene match. Looked up from germline, CDR1 is SNHLY and CDR2 is FYNNEI. CDR3: CASSDLAGRSDTQYF. DNA of the CDR3: TGTGCCAGCAGTGATTTAGCGGGGAGGTCAGATACGCAGTATTTT.

The V gene is TRBV5-1, the J gene TRBJ2-7, with 10 bases aligning to TRBD2. The germline gives CDR1 SGHRS, CDR2 YFSETQ. Trimming cost V 2 bases and J 2 bases; bases outside gene matches: 4. CDR3 size: 15 residues. CDR3 sequence: CASSLSSGGAYEQYF. CDR3 nucleotides: TGCGCCAGCAGCTTATCCAGCGGGGGGGCCTACGAGCAGTACTTC.

This clone appeared once. V gene TRBV6-5 combines with J gene TRBJ2-1, with TRBD1 matching 10 bases. The CDR3 length is 15 residues. Trimming took 5 bases from V and 9 from J; bases not matched to a gene: 10. Germline assignment: CDR1 MNHEY and CDR2 SVGAGI. CDR3 bases: TGTGCCAGCAGTCTGACAGGGGGCGTTTGGTTTGAGCAGTTCTTC. Amino acids: CASSLTGGVWFEQFF.

V gene TRBV28 combines with J gene TRBJ2-3; TRBD1 aligns across 7 bases. Trimming removed 3 bases from V and 1 base from J; junction bases left unmatched: 1. Germline-derived CDR1 and CDR2 are MDHEN and SYDVKM. The CDR3 consists of 14 residues. CDR3 region: CASSFTGGTDTQYF. The CDR3 DNA sequence: TGTGCCAGCAGTTTCACAGGGGGCACAGATACGCAGTATTTT. The full variable domain, its missing parts supplied by reference TRBV28 and TRBJ2-3, is DVKVTQSSRYLVKRTGEKVFLECVQDMDHENMFWYRQDPGLGLRLIYFSYDVKMKEKGDIPEGYSVSREKKERFSLILESASTNQTSMYLCASSFTGGTDTQYFGPGTRLTVL.

The DNA of the CDR3 is TGTGCCAGCAGTGTAACCGGGACAGTTCGCCAAGAGACCCAGTACTTC. Residues: CASSVTGTVRQETQYF. The chain joins TRBV6-1 to TRBJ2-5; TRBD1 matches 7 bases. Germline CDR1 is MNHNS and CDR2 is SASEGT. The trim removed 4 bases at V and 1 base at J, leaving 9 bases unmatched. The CDR3 consists of 16 residues.

The chain recombines TRBV14 with TRBJ1-5, with D unclear. Germline-derived CDR1 and CDR2 are SGHDN and FVKESK. The ends were cut back, 4 bases at V and 2 bases at J, with 6 bases in the middle. This CDR3 is built from 13 residues. The CDR3 here is CASSLTGNQPQHF. The CDR3 nucleotides are TGTGCCAGCAGCCTCACGGGCAATCAGCCCCAGCATTTT.

The CDR3: CASSARGWADTQYF. CDR3 DNA: TGCGCCAGCAGCGCCAGGGGGTGGGCAGATACGCAGTATTTT. The chain carries TRBV5-1 and TRBJ2-3, with 7 bases matching TRBD1. Germline trimming cut 4 bases from V and 4 bases from J; bases unmatched to any gene: 6. There are 14 residues in the CDR3. The germline CDR1 and CDR2 sequences are SGHRS and YFSETQ.

This clone was counted between two and nine times. The V call is TRBV19, the J call TRBJ2-1, with 7 bases fitting TRBD2. This CDR3 has 15 residues. The V gene's germline CDR1 is LNHDA and CDR2 SQIVND (reference sequence). The V gene end was trimmed by 3 bases and the J gene end by 4 bases; junction bases not matched to a gene: 6. DNA of the CDR3: TGTGCCAGTAGTATTGCAGCGGGGACGTACAATGAGCAGTTCTTC. Its protein is CASSIAAGTYNEQFF.

The chain employs TRBV29-1 and TRBJ2-7; D unclear. The V gene lost 4 bases and the J gene lost 0 bases, with 10 bases spanning the gap. CDR3 size: 13 residues. CDR1 is SQVTM, CDR2 ANQGSEA, per germline. In DNA, the CDR3 is TGCAGCGTTGTATGGTGGAGCTCCTACGAGCAGTACTTC. Translation: CSVVWWSSYEQYF.

This clone was observed a few times. The CDR3, as DNA: TGTGCCAGTCGTACAGGGGGCAAAGAAAAACTGTTTTTT. This encodes CASRTGGKEKLFF. The rearrangement joins TRBV28 to TRBJ1-4; 9 nucleotides match TRBD1. The CDR3 consists of 13 residues. The germline gives CDR1 MDHEN, CDR2 SYDVKM. J was trimmed by 8 bases and V by 9 bases; bases with no gene match: 7.

The chain uses TRBV6-1 and TRBJ1-5; D unclear. With 2 bases removed from V and 6 bases from J, the gap between germline ends came to 2 bases. The germline V gene encodes CDR1 MNHNS and CDR2 SASEGT. The CDR3 is 11 amino acids. CDR3 sequence reads: CASSEFQPQHF. The CDR3 coding sequence is TGTGCCAGCAGTGAATTTCAGCCCCAGCATTTT.